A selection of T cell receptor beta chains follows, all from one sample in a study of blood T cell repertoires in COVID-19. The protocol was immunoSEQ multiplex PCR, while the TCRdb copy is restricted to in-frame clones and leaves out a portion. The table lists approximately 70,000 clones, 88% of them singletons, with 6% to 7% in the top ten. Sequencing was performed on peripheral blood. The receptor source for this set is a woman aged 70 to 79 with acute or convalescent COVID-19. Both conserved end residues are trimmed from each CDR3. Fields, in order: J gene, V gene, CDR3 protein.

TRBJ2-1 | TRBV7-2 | ASSLSSYNEQF
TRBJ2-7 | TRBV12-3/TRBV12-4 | ASRGGIEYEQY
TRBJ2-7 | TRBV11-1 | ASSPVGGGLSYEQY
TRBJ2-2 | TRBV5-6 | ASSFRSGYTGELF
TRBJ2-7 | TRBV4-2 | ASSQDLPAGTSYEQY
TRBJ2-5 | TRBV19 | ASSRGLQETQY
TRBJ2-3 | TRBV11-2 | ASSQAGREGRYTQY
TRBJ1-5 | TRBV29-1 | SVEDSTDQPQH
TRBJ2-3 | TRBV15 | ATSRPLAGDADTQY
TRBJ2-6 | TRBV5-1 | ASSLGRDDVAGANVLT
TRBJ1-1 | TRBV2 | ASKRDRENTEAF
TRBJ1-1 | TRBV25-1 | ASRLTENTEAF
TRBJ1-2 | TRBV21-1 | ASSKAQDRDGYGYT
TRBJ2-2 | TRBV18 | ASSPWTENTGELF
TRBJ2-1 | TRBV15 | ATSRLQRDSYNEQF
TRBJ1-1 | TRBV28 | ASSLWGTGAHQAF
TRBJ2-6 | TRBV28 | ASRTTGVGTGANVLT
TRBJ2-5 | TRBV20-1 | SASTLAGRETQY
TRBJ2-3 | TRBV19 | ARLPGQSTFTAVTD
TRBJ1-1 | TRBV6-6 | ASTRGSIEAF
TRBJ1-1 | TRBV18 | ASSPRPTGGVGTEAF
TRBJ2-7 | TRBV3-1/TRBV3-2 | ASSQERAGTGGYPSYEQY
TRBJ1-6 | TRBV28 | ASRRPGQLNSPLH
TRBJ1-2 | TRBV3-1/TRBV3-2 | ASSQGQYGYT
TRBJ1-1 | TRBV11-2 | ASSPQQGGNTEAF
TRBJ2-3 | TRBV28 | ASSEQSTDTQY
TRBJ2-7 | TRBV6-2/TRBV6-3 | ASSPHRDMSSYEQY
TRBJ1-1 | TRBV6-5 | ASSSATGSTEAF
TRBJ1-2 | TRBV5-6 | ASSLELDYT